The clone carrying this TCR beta chain came up many times. This may arise from a read error, as a much more abundant clone is one base away. These data are taken from a study of blood T cells in healthy people across ages. Primers used in a second PCR of about 6 to 11 cycles were a sample-barcoded 5' primer and a J-beta primer mix. One entry per CDR3 protein, called by TCRdb with MiXCR from the 5' RACE reads. In the table there are hundreds of thousands of distinct CDR3 sequences, 32% of which are singletons. The CDR3 extends over 16 amino acids. The TCR sequence derives from a woman older than 75 in good health. The chain is built from TRBV12-3 or TRBV12-4 and TRBJ2-1; a weak D match, TRBD1 (6 bases). The J call is uncertain, as TRBJ2-7 better fits the DNA end. Sequenced sample: blood. The CDR3 sequence is CASSSRGHSSYNEQYF. The CDR3 DNA reads TGTGCCAGCAGTTCAAGGGGACACAGTTCCTACAATGAGCAGTACTTC.